The 14 T cell receptor beta chains below all came from one sample that was sequenced in a study of T cells after posttransplantation cyclophosphamide. The naive gate required viable CD3+CD4+ or CD3+CD8+ cells with CCR7+CD45RA+CD45RO-CD95-CD27+CD28+ phenotype. This table comes from immunoSEQ multiplex PCR, and its TCRdb copy is limited to in-frame clones, with some not included. Of roughly 23,000 clones in the sample, about 97% were seen once. Sample: naive CD4+ T cells sorted from PBMCs. These TCRs come from a middle-aged man in good health, CMV-negative, and a related stem cell transplant donor.

J is TRBJ1-5 and V is TRBV7-8; possible D gene TRBD1, 6 bases. CDR3 length equals 12 residues. The germline gives CDR1 SGHVS, CDR2 FQNEAQ. With 5 bases removed from V and 7 bases from J, the gap between germline ends came to 9 bases. Here the CDR3 DNA reads TGTGCCAGCAGCCCGGGGGGCCAGCCCCAGCATTTT. Protein sequence: CASSPGGQPQHF.

The chain has TRBV9 and TRBJ1-4, with 7 nucleotides matching TRBD1. J lost 0 bases, V lost 4 bases, and 9 bases had no gene match. Germline V gene data show CDR1 as SGDLS and CDR2 as YYNGEE. This CDR3 contains 17 residues. DNA of the CDR3: TGTGCCAGCAGCAGACGCAGGGGGTCGGCAACTAATGAAAAACTGTTTTTT. It codes for CASSRRRGSATNEKLFF.

CDR3 nucleotides: TGTGCCAGCAGTTACTCCGGGACAGGGGCTGGAAACACCATATATTTT. It encodes CASSYSGTGAGNTIYF. The J gene is TRBJ1-3, the V gene TRBV6-5, with TRBD1 matching 10 bases. J was trimmed by 2 bases and V by 0 bases; bases with no gene match: 1. The CDR3 has 16 amino acids. Germline assignment: CDR1 MNHEY and CDR2 SVGAGI.

The chain employs TRBV6-4 and TRBJ1-4, with 8 positions matching TRBD1. Germline CDR1 and CDR2: MRHNA and SNTAGT. J lost 7 bases, V lost 6 bases, and 10 bases had no gene match. The CDR3 runs to 15 residues. The CDR3 sequence: CASSESTGAGEKLFF. DNA for the CDR3: TGTGCCAGCAGCGAATCGACAGGGGCGGGTGAAAAACTGTTTTTT.

The chain has TRBV2 and TRBJ1-2; no definite D call. The V end lost 7 bases, the J end lost 6 bases, and 15 bases lay between the germline ends. The CDR3 is 13 amino acids. Germline V CDR1 and CDR2: SNHLY, FYNNEI. The CDR3 spells CASTDDPGDGYTF. The CDR3 nucleotides are TGTGCCAGCACCGACGACCCGGGAGATGGCTACACCTTC.

This sequence joins TRBV7-9 and TRBJ1-1; D might be TRBD1 (6 bases). This CDR3 has 17 residues. Trimming left V 4 bases short and J 5 bases short, with 23 bases between. Germline CDR1 SEHNR, CDR2 FQNEAQ (reference sequence). DNA of the CDR3: TGTGCCAGCAGCTCCAGGGGAATCCCCACCGGGGGGACTGAAGCTTTCTTT. This translates into CASSSRGIPTGGTEAFF.

CDR3 region: CASIEGRGLNEQYF. The CDR3 DNA is TGTGCCAGCATTGAGGGCAGGGGGCTCAACGAGCAGTACTTC. The chain combines TRBV6-6 with TRBJ2-7, with 8 bases fitting TRBD1. V gave up 7 bases and J gave up 5 bases; unmatched junction bases: 10. There are 14 residues in the CDR3. In germline, CDR1 is MNHNY, CDR2 SVGAGI (reference sequence).

With regard to this clone: One end of the junction varies from germline; a read error may be responsible. This sequence joins TRBV10-1 and TRBJ1-3; D not certain. Germline V gives CDR1 WNHNN, CDR2 SYGVQD (reference sequence). The CDR3 runs 11 residues. CDR3 sequence: CASSPRFPEAF. Written as DNA, the CDR3 is TGCGCCAGCAGTCCACGATTCCCCGAGGCTTTT.

The V call is TRBV7-3, the J call TRBJ2-1, with 9 positions matching TRBD1. V shed 5 bases and J 10 bases; nucleotides not matched to a gene: 6. Per the germline V gene, CDR1 is SGHTA and CDR2 is FQGTGA. The CDR3 spans 13 residues. Written as DNA, the CDR3 is TGTGCCAGCAGCGTACAGGGGGCGGGGGAGCAGTTCTTC. It is translated as CASSVQGAGEQFF. Using reference TRBV7-3 and TRBJ2-1 for the parts outside the CDR3, the full variable domain is GAGVSQTPSNKVTEKGKYVELRCDPISGHTALYWYRQSLGQGPEFLIYFQGTGAADDSGLPNDRFFAVRPEGSVSTLKIQRTERGDSAVYLCASSVQGAGEQFFGPGTRLTVL.

V is TRBV29-1 and J is TRBJ2-1; D is possibly TRBD1 (6 bases). The length of the CDR3 is 15 residues. Looked up from germline, CDR1 is SQVTM and CDR2 is ANQGSEA. V lost 5 bases to trimming and J lost 0 bases, with 14 bases between them. CDR3 coding DNA: TGCAGCGTTAGCCGGGACACGAGCTCCTACAATGAGCAGTTCTTC. Translating it yields CSVSRDTSSYNEQFF.

This chain uses TRBV5-1 with TRBJ2-5, with a tentative D call TRBD2 (6 bases). Germline V gene sequence: CDR1 SGHRS, CDR2 YFSETQ. The CDR3 loop spans 16 amino acids. V was trimmed by 0 bases and J by 1 base, leaving 13 bases between them. The CDR3, as DNA: TGCGCCAGCAGCTTGGGGACTACCGGAGCCCAAGAGACCCAGTACTTC. This encodes CASSLGTTGAQETQYF.

The genes are TRBV18 and TRBJ2-3; 7 bases map to TRBD1. CDR1 and CDR2 (germline): KGHSH, LQKENI. The ends lost 6 bases at V and 10 bases at J; junction bases unmatched: 10. The CDR3 consists of 13 residues. CDR3 sequence reads: CASSRDSESPQYF. CDR3 DNA sequence: TGTGCCAGCTCCCGGGACAGCGAGAGCCCGCAGTATTTT.

The J gene is TRBJ2-7, the V gene TRBV5-4, with TRBD2 matching over 8 bases. Germline CDR1 SGHNT, CDR2 YYREEE (reference sequence). V lost 5 bases to trimming and J lost 0 bases; unmatched junction nucleotides: 7. CDR3 length: 15 residues. The chain's CDR3 is CASSPSSGSSYEQYF. The CDR3 coding sequence is TGTGCCAGCAGTCCTTCCAGCGGGAGCTCCTACGAGCAGTACTTC.

The CDR3 coding sequence is TGTGCCACCAGCAGAGATCTATACGGAAACACCATATATTTT. It translates to CATSRDLYGNTIYF. The chain uses TRBV15 and TRBJ1-3; D is unclear. The CDR3 loop spans 14 amino acids. CDR1 is LNHNV, CDR2 YYDKDF, per germline (reference sequence). Trimming took 0 bases from V and 4 from J, leaving 7 bases between them.